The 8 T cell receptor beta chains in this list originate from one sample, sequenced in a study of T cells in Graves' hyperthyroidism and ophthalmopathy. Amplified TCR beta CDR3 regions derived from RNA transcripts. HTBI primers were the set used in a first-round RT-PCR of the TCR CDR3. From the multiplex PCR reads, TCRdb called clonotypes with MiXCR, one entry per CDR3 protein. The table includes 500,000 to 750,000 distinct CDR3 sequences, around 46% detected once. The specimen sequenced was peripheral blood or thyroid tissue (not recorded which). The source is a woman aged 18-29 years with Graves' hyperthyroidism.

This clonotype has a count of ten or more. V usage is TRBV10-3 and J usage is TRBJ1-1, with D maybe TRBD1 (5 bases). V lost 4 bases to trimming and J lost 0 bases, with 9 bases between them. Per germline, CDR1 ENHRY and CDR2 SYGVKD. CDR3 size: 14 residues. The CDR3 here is CAISGQGLNTEAFF. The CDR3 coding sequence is TGTGCCATCAGTGGGCAGGGACTGAACACTGAAGCTTTCTTT.

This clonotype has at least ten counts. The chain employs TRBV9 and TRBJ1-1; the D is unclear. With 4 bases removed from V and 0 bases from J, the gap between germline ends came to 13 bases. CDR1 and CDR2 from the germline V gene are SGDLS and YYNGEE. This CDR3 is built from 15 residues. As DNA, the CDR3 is TGTGCCAGCAGCTCACCCAGTGCCATGAACACTGAAGCTTTCTTT. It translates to CASSSPSAMNTEAFF. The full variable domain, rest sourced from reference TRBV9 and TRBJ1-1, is DSGVTQTPKHLITATGQRVTLRCSPRSGDLSVYWYQQSLDQGLQFLIQYYNGEERAKGNILERFSAQQFPDLHSELNLSSLELGDSALYFCASSSPSAMNTEAFFGQGTRLTVV.

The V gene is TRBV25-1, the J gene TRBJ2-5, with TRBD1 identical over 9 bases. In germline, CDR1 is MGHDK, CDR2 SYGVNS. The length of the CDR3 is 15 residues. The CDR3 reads CARLVQGAPGETQYF. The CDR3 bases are TGTGCTAGATTGGTACAGGGGGCGCCGGGAGAGACCCAGTACTTC.

For the CDR3, the DNA is TGTGCCACCAGCATGGGACAGGGTTATTCGCATGGCTACACCTTC. It is translated as CATSMGQGYSHGYTF. V is TRBV15 and J is TRBJ1-2; 9 nucleotides agree with TRBD1. CDR1 is LNHNV and CDR2 is YYDKDF in the germline V gene (reference sequence). V dropped 4 bases and J dropped 6; count of bases not matched to a gene: 9. This CDR3 has 15 amino acids. The complete variable domain, with remaining parts taken from reference TRBV15 and TRBJ1-2, reads DAMVIQNPRYQVTQFGKPVTLSCSQTLNHNVMYWYQQKSSQAPKLLFHYYDKDFNNEADTPDNFQSRRPNTSFCFLDIRSPGLGDTAMYLCATSMGQGYSHGYTFGSGTRLTVV.

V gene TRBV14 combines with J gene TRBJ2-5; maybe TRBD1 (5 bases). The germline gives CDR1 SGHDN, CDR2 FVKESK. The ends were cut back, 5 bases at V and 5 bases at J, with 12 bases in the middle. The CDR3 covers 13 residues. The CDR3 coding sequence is TGTGCCAGCAGCTCCCATGGGGCGGAGACCCAGTACTTC. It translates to CASSSHGAETQYF. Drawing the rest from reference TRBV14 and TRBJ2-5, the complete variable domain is EAGVTQFPSHSVIEKGQTVTLRCDPISGHDNLYWYRRVMGKEIKFLLHFVKESKQDESGMPNNRFLAERTGGTYSTLKVQPAELEDSGVYFCASSSHGAETQYFGPGTRLLVL.

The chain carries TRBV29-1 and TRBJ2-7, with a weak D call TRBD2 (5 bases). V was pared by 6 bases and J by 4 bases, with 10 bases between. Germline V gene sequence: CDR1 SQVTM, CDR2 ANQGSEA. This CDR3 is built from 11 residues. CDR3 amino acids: CSVPREYEQYF. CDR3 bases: TGCAGCGTGCCTAGGGAGTACGAGCAGTACTTC.

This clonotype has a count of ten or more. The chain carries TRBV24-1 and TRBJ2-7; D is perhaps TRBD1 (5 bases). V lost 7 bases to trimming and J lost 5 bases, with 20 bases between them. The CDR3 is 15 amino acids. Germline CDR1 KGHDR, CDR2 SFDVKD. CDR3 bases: TGTGCCACCAGCGACGTGGAAGCAGGGATCCACGAGCAGTACTTC. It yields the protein CATSDVEAGIHEQYF.

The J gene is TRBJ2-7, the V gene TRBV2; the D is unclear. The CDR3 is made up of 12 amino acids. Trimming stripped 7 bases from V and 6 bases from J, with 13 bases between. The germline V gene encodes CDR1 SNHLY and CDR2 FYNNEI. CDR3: CASTLGPGEQYF. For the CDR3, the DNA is TGTGCCAGCACTCTCGGACCGGGCGAGCAGTACTTC.